Following are 18 T cell receptor beta chains from one sample sequenced in a study of OX40 agonist ivuxolimab in advanced cancers. Produced via immunoSEQ multiplex PCR; TCRdb's table is partial and in-frame only. The data contain approximately 69,000 clones, approximately 88% of them singletons. The sample was CD4+ or CD8+ T cells sorted from blood, taken in a trial of the OX40 agonist ivuxolimab. The source of these receptors is an adult with an advanced solid tumor such as melanoma, head and neck, liver or kidney cancer.

The genes are TRBV10-2 and TRBJ1-2; D is uncertain. Germline CDR1 reads WSHSY; CDR2 reads SAAADI. The CDR3 sequence is 12 residues long. V was pared by 6 bases and J by 8 bases, with 13 bases between. The CDR3 sequence: CASSSQFSGYTF. CDR3 nucleotide sequence: TGCGCCAGCAGCAGCCAGTTTTCGGGCTACACCTTC.

The chain links TRBV9 to TRBJ2-3; no firm D call. CDR1 and CDR2 (germline): SGDLS, YYNGEE. The CDR3 is made up of 13 amino acids. Trimming shortened V by 4 bases and J by 2 bases, and 8 bases separated the two germline ends. The CDR3 is CASSPANTDTQYF. In DNA form, the CDR3 reads TGTGCCAGCAGCCCCGCCAACACAGATACGCAGTATTTT.

This chain's CDR3 is CASSPDVRKFF. The CDR3 DNA is TGTGCCAGCTCACCGGATGTTAGAAAGTTCTTC. The chain combines TRBV18 with TRBJ2-1; D not resolved. The CDR3 consists of 11 residues. V lost 3 bases and J lost 14, with 11 bases in between. CDR1 and CDR2 (germline): KGHSH, LQKENI. The full variable domain, rest sourced from reference TRBV18 and TRBJ2-1, is NAGVMQNPRHLVRRRGQEARLRCSPMKGHSHVYWYRQLPEEGLKFMVYLQKENIIDESGMPKERFSAEFPKEGPSILRIQQVVRGDSAAYFCASSPDVRKFFGPGTRLTVL.

This clone was recorded only once. This chain uses TRBV18 with TRBJ1-2; TRBD1 is a possible D gene (6 bases). The germline V gene has CDR1 KGHSH and CDR2 LQKENI. The CDR3 consists of 16 residues. Trimming left V 0 bases short and J 4 bases short, with 15 bases between. CDR3 sequence (DNA): TGTGCCAGCTCACCACCATCGGACAGTAAGGGCTATGGCTACACCTTC. Its protein is CASSPPSDSKGYGYTF.

V is TRBV7-2 and J is TRBJ1-2; 7 nucleotides align to TRBD1. Germline-derived CDR1 and CDR2 are SGHTA and FQGNSA. Trimming removed 4 bases from V and 5 bases from J; junction bases left unmatched: 13. This CDR3 is built from 16 residues. The CDR3 bases are TGTGCCAGCAGCTCCGGGACAGCGTTATTTGGGTATGGCTACACCTTC. Amino acids: CASSSGTALFGYGYTF.

This clone was seen only once. The CDR3 coding sequence is TGCGCCAGCAGCCAAGTAACAGGGGGATTCTATGGCTACACCTTC. This codes for CASSQVTGGFYGYTF. This chain connects TRBV4-3 to TRBJ1-2, with TRBD1 matching 8 bases. This CDR3 comprises 15 residues. J gave up 4 bases and V 1 base, and 5 bases lay outside the gene matches. Germline assignment: CDR1 LGHNA and CDR2 YSLEER.

This sequence joins TRBV5-4 and TRBJ2-7, with D possibly called TRBD1 or TRBD2 (5 bases each). Trimming removed 2 bases at V and 9 bases at J, with 12 bases between. Per the germline V gene, CDR1 is SGHNT and CDR2 is YYREEE (reference sequence). CDR3 length equals 12 residues. In DNA form, the CDR3 reads TGTGCCAGCAGCTTCTTCGGGGACGCGCAGTACTTC. Protein: CASSFFGDAQYF.

The V gene is TRBV10-3, the J gene TRBJ2-7, with 10 bases fitting TRBD2. The CDR3 loop spans 13 amino acids. V dropped 2 bases and J dropped 5; count of bases not matched to a gene: 0. Per germline, CDR1 ENHRY and CDR2 SYGVKD. CDR3 protein: CAISETSGNEQYF. DNA for the CDR3: TGTGCCATCAGTGAGACTAGCGGGAACGAGCAGTACTTC.

The CDR3 region has the DNA TGTGCCTGGAGTCACGGGAACTATGGCTACACCTTC. Protein product: CAWSHGNYGYTF. The gene calls are TRBV30 and TRBJ1-2, with D unclear. The germline V and J ends were trimmed by 2 bases and 2 bases, with 6 bases remaining between them. The CDR3 is made up of 12 amino acids. Looked up from germline, CDR1 is GTSNPN and CDR2 is SVGIG (reference sequence).

The V gene is TRBV14, the J gene TRBJ2-1; 8 bases fit TRBD2. Trimming at V came to 4 bases and at J to 9 bases, leaving 11 bases not matched to a gene. Per germline, CDR1 SGHDN and CDR2 FVKESK. The CDR3 spans 15 residues. CDR3 sequence: CASSLRGGLSIEQFF. The CDR3 bases are TGTGCCAGCAGCCTACGGGGGGGCCTTTCCATTGAGCAGTTCTTC.

The J gene is TRBJ2-7, the V gene TRBV28; 8 bases match TRBD1. Germline values: CDR1 MDHEN, CDR2 SYDVKM. The CDR3 runs 15 residues. The V segment lost 6 bases and the J segment 3 bases; nucleotides outside the gene matches: 10. In DNA form, the CDR3 reads TGTGCCAGCAGAAGTTTAGTACAGGGGGACTACGAGCAGTACTTC. It translates to CASRSLVQGDYEQYF.

This clone is medium-sized (0.01 to 0.1%) in the sample. This sequence joins TRBV29-1 and TRBJ1-2; the D is unclear. Germline CDR1 SQVTM, CDR2 ANQGSEA. Trimming cost V 1 base and J 4 bases, with 13 bases left between them. This CDR3 is built from 14 residues. The DNA for the CDR3 is TGCAGCGTTGAAGGAGTGGCGGGAGTCTATGGCTACACCTTC. It is translated as CSVEGVAGVYGYTF.

The CDR3 sequence is CAIRPGTGAGMNTEAFF. The CDR3 DNA is TGTGCCATCAGGCCCGGGACAGGGGCGGGGATGAACACTGAAGCTTTCTTT. The chain employs TRBV10-3 and TRBJ1-1, with 10 bases matching TRBD1. Germline assignment: CDR1 ENHRY and CDR2 SYGVKD. V was pared by 6 bases and J by 0 bases, with 10 bases of the junction left unmatched. The CDR3 runs to 17 residues.

The rearrangement joins TRBV6-5 to TRBJ1-4; 9 bases map to TRBD1. The CDR3 has 12 residues. After removal of 5 bases from V and 8 bases from J, the junction contained 0 bases not matched to a gene. Looked up from germline, CDR1 is MNHEY and CDR2 is SVGAGI. The CDR3 protein is CASSGTGEKLFF. CDR3 DNA: TGTGCCAGCAGTGGGACAGGGGAAAAACTGTTTTTT.

This clone occurred a few times. The rearrangement links TRBV7-2 to TRBJ2-7; D is tentatively TRBD1 or TRBD2 (6 bases each). V lost 5 bases to trimming and J lost 9 bases, with 20 bases between them. Looked up from germline, CDR1 is SGHTA and CDR2 is FQGNSA. The CDR3 loop spans 14 amino acids. The CDR3 reads CASSRGDIPYRQYF. CDR3 sequence (DNA): TGTGCCAGCAGCCGCGGGGACATACCCTATCGGCAGTACTTC.

V gene TRBV11-3 combines with J gene TRBJ2-2; 9 nucleotides agree with TRBD2. From germline, CDR1 is SGHNT and CDR2 YENEEA. The J segment lost 5 bases and the V segment lost 5 bases, leaving 15 bases of the junction unmatched. This CDR3 has 18 residues. The CDR3 bases are TGTGCCAGCAGCCCCCTTATCGGCGGGAGGGCCGGGACCGGGGAGCTGTTTTTT. Residues: CASSPLIGGRAGTGELFF.

The rearrangement links TRBV6-5 to TRBJ1-1, with D possibly matching TRBD1 (5 bases). The CDR3 length is 11 residues. Germline V gives CDR1 MNHEY, CDR2 SVGAGI. Trimming removed 6 bases at V and 4 bases at J, with 6 bases between. The CDR3 bases are TGTGCCAGCAGCCAGGGCACTGAAGCTTTCTTT. This gives the protein CASSQGTEAFF.

The J gene is TRBJ1-2, the V gene TRBV7-2, with 12 bases aligning to TRBD1. CDR1 is SGHTA and CDR2 is FQGNSA in the germline V gene. The J segment lost 4 bases and the V segment lost 5 bases, leaving 5 bases of the junction unmatched. The CDR3 extends over 15 amino acids. CDR3 sequence reads: CASSLGTGGIYGYTF. CDR3 nucleotide sequence: TGTGCCAGCAGCCTGGGGACAGGGGGCATCTATGGCTACACCTTC.